The 18 T cell receptor beta chains given below trace back to one sample, sequenced in a study of cytomegalovirus exposure and HLA in healthy donors. Amplification used 60 Vbeta primers and 13 Jbeta primers. The data were produced by immunoSEQ multiplex PCR, yet TCRdb's version contains in-frame clones alone and is incomplete. Among roughly 150,000 clones, around 75% were seen once, and the ten largest hold around 1.3%. The specimen sequenced was PBMCs. These receptors were collected from a female donor in good health and CMV-seronegative.

This clone showed up just a few times. This chain uses TRBV4-1 with TRBJ2-5; 10 positions match TRBD2. Unmatched junction bases numbered 9, after V lost 0 bases and J lost 2 bases. The CDR3 has 18 amino acids. Germline lookup yields CDR1 MGHRA and CDR2 YSYEKL. The CDR3 bases are TGCGCCAGCAGCCAAGATTCGGGTCTAGCGGGGGATCAAGAGACCCAGTACTTC. Encoded protein: CASSQDSGLAGDQETQYF.

The rearrangement links TRBV6-5 to TRBJ1-1, with a tentative D call TRBD1 (5 bases). CDR1 is MNHEY, CDR2 SVGAGI, per germline. V gave up 5 bases and J gave up 5 bases, with 15 bases separating them. CDR3 length equals 14 residues. The CDR3: CASSPRTEGTEAFF. DNA for the CDR3: TGTGCCAGCAGTCCCCGGACGGAGGGGACTGAAGCTTTCTTT.

V is TRBV2 and J is TRBJ1-5; 8 positions agree with TRBD1. Germline trimming cut 10 bases from V and 6 bases from J; bases unmatched to any gene: 14. The CDR3 has 15 residues. Germline lookup yields CDR1 SNHLY and CDR2 FYNNEI. CDR3 protein: CATSLGQGPSQPQHF. CDR3 coding DNA: TGTGCCACCTCCCTTGGACAGGGCCCTAGTCAGCCCCAGCATTTT.

The rearrangement joins TRBV29-1 to TRBJ1-1; 7 nucleotides line up with TRBD1. This CDR3 spans 14 amino acids. Trimming removed 0 bases from V and 4 bases from J; junction bases left unmatched: 5. Germline CDR1 and CDR2: SQVTM and ANQGSEA. The CDR3 region is CSVEERGQGTEAFF. CDR3 nucleotides: TGCAGCGTTGAAGAGAGGGGGCAGGGCACTGAAGCTTTCTTT. The full variable domain, its missing parts supplied by reference TRBV29-1 and TRBJ1-1, is SAVISQKPSRDICQRGTSLTIQCQVDSQVTMMFWYRQQPGQSLTLIATANQGSEATYESGFVIDKFPISRPNLTFSTLTVSNMSPEDSSIYLCSVEERGQGTEAFFGQGTRLTVV.

The CDR3 nucleotides read TGTGCCAGCAGGCCGGGGACAGCCTCTGGAAACACCATATATTTT. Its protein product is CASRPGTASGNTIYF. The rearrangement uses TRBV6-1 and TRBJ1-3, with 7 bases matching TRBD1. The CDR3 is 15 residues long. Trimming took 6 bases from V and 0 from J; bases not matched to a gene: 5. The V gene's germline CDR1 is MNHNS and CDR2 SASEGT.

The V call is TRBV19, the J call TRBJ2-2, with TRBD2 as a possible D gene (7 bases). The V gene lost 5 bases and the J gene lost 3 bases, with 13 bases spanning the gap. Germline V gene sequence: CDR1 LNHDA, CDR2 SQIVND (reference sequence). This CDR3 has 15 amino acids. This chain's CDR3 is CASSLPGGYTGELFF. CDR3 in DNA: TGTGCCAGTAGTCTACCGGGGGGCTACACCGGGGAGCTGTTTTTT.

This sequence joins TRBV7-8 and TRBJ2-7; the D gene is possibly TRBD1 (6 bases). V lost 4 bases and J 0 bases, leaving 13 bases between the germline ends. CDR1 and CDR2 from the germline V gene are SGHVS and FQNEAQ. The CDR3 has 15 amino acids. The CDR3 sequence: CASSSSRDNSYEQYF. CDR3 coding DNA: TGTGCCAGCAGCTCGTCTCGGGACAACTCCTACGAGCAGTACTTC.

The V call is TRBV6-5, the J call TRBJ2-1; D may be TRBD1 (6 bases). Germline V gene sequence: CDR1 MNHEY, CDR2 SVGAGI. This CDR3 contains 11 residues. The V end lost 2 bases, the J end lost 12 bases, and 8 bases lay between the germline ends. The CDR3 region is CASSYRGSQFF. The DNA of the CDR3 is TGTGCCAGCAGTTACAGGGGGTCGCAGTTCTTC.

This clone was detected once. This chain uses TRBV4-2 with TRBJ2-1, with a possible D match to TRBD1 (6 bases). The CDR3 has 15 amino acids. Germline lookup yields CDR1 LGHNA and CDR2 YNFKEQ. V lost 4 bases and J lost 4, with 14 bases in between. The CDR3 here is CASSRRDILYNEQFF. The CDR3 nucleotides read TGTGCCAGCAGCCGCCGGGACATACTTTACAATGAGCAGTTCTTC.

Comment on this clone: Relative to the germline gene, one junction end is altered; a read error may explain this. The V and J genes are TRBV7-7 and TRBJ2-5; tentatively, D is TRBD2 (6 bases). Germline V lookup: CDR1 SSHAT, CDR2 FNYEAQ (reference sequence). This CDR3 comprises 15 residues. The CDR3 coding sequence is TGTGCTAGCAGCTTAGTCGGGACTCCACAAGAGACCCAGTACTTC. This sequence encodes CASSLVGTPQETQYF.

The chain carries TRBV6-4 and TRBJ2-2; the D gene is possibly TRBD2 (5 bases). V was clipped by 1 base and J by 5 bases, with 8 bases between them. Germline values: CDR1 MRHNA, CDR2 SNTAGT. The CDR3 is made up of 14 amino acids. The chain's CDR3 is CASSDFGGTGELFF. The CDR3 DNA reads as TGTGCCAGCAGTGACTTTGGCGGGACCGGGGAGCTGTTTTTT.

The V and J genes are TRBV19 and TRBJ2-5; maybe TRBD1 (7 bases). The germline V gene has CDR1 LNHDA and CDR2 SQIVND (reference sequence). The CDR3 length is 13 residues. V lost 7 bases and J lost 5, with 14 bases in between. CDR3 nucleotides: TGTGCCAGTATGGAGGGGGCAGGGGAGACCCAGTACTTC. Its translation: CASMEGAGETQYF.

J is TRBJ1-1 and V is TRBV19, with a tentative D call TRBD1 (6 bases). The CDR3 has 12 amino acids. CDR1 is LNHDA and CDR2 is SQIVND in the germline V gene (reference sequence). V lost 6 bases and J 5 bases, leaving 10 bases between the germline ends. The CDR3 reads CASRQGLTEAFF. In DNA form, the CDR3 reads TGTGCCAGTAGACAGGGTTTGACTGAAGCTTTCTTT. The full variable domain, its missing parts supplied by reference TRBV19 and TRBJ1-1, is DGGITQSPKYLFRKEGQNVTLSCEQNLNHDAMYWYRQDPGQGLRLIYYSQIVNDFQKGDIAEGYSVSREKKESFPLTVTSAQKNPTAFYLCASRQGLTEAFFGQGTRLTVV.

The CDR3 bases are TGTGCCTGGACCCCGCGGGCTAGCGGACCCAATGAGCAGTTCTTC. Translating gives CAWTPRASGPNEQFF. This chain links TRBV30 with TRBJ2-1; TRBD2 agrees at 7 bases. The ends lost 4 bases at V and 6 bases at J; junction bases unmatched: 12. Germline loops: CDR1 GTSNPN, CDR2 SVGIG (reference sequence). The CDR3 contains 15 residues.

This chain uses TRBV5-1 with TRBJ1-1, with TRBD1 matching 9 bases. J gave up 8 bases and V 4 bases, and 6 bases lay outside the gene matches. This CDR3 comprises 13 residues. Germline CDR1 is SGHRS and CDR2 is YFSETQ. CDR3 nucleotide sequence: TGCGCCAGCAGCGTAGGGACAGGGTCCGAAGCTTTCTTT. This translates into CASSVGTGSEAFF.

The chain has TRBV25-1 and TRBJ1-1; no clear D. CDR1 MGHDK and CDR2 SYGVNS come from the germline V gene. Trimming removed 4 bases from V and 7 bases from J, with 13 bases in between. CDR3 length: 13 residues. The CDR3 region has the DNA TGTGCCAGCAGTGCCAGGTTTTTAATTGAAGCTTTCTTT. Its translation is CASSARFLIEAFF.

The genes are TRBV4-1 and TRBJ2-3, with 8 bases matching TRBD1. The germline V gene encodes CDR1 MGHRA and CDR2 YSYEKL. V lost 0 bases to trimming and J lost 6 bases; unmatched junction nucleotides: 5. The length of the CDR3 is 15 residues. The CDR3 nucleotides are TGCGCCAGCAGCCAAGAGGACAGGGTACCCGATACGCAGTATTTT. Protein: CASSQEDRVPDTQYF.

V and J are TRBV15 and TRBJ2-5; TRBD2 matches 7 bases. The V and J ends lost 0 bases and 3 bases, in that order; junction bases with no gene match: 1. CDR1 is LNHNV and CDR2 is YYDKDF in the germline V gene (reference sequence). CDR3 size: 14 residues. The CDR3 DNA reads as TGTGCCACCAGCAGAGATGGACTAGAAGAGACCCAGTACTTC. Encoded protein: CATSRDGLEETQYF.